Below are 18 T cell receptor beta chains sequenced from a single sample in a study of T cells in Graves' hyperthyroidism and ophthalmopathy (dated by TCRdb to about 2019). The receptor library was made with multiplex PCR. Instrument used: Illumina HiSeq 2000. The TCR beta CDR3 regions were amplified from the RNA transcripts. The first round of RT-PCR for the TCR CDR3 was performed with the HTBI primer set and the Qiagen OneStep RT-PCR kit. The raw public data were reprocessed by TCRdb itself: fastp quality trimming at Q25, MiXCR clonotype calling, in-frame beta chains only. Records with the same CDR3 protein are collapsed into one entry carrying the most frequent genes and DNA. The sample profile shows more than 450,000 distinct CDR3 sequences; about 20% of them were found once. The ten largest clones take up approximately 50% of the sample. Sequenced material: blood. The receptors stem from a man aged 40-50 years with Graves' ophthalmopathy.

This chain connects TRBV7-9 to TRBJ2-7; 8 bases match TRBD2. V gave up 5 bases and J gave up 3 bases; unmatched junction bases: 9. The CDR3 length is 15 residues. Germline loops: CDR1 SEHNR, CDR2 FQNEAQ (reference sequence). The CDR3 region is CASSRTSGTVYEQYF. The CDR3 nucleotides are TGTGCCAGCAGCCGCACTAGCGGAACAGTCTACGAGCAGTACTTC.

This clonotype came up a few times. The chain recombines TRBV27 with TRBJ2-2, with D unclear. V gave up 6 bases and J gave up 7 bases, with 12 bases separating them. CDR1 and CDR2 (germline): MNHEY, SMNVEV (reference sequence). This CDR3 contains 13 residues. The CDR3 nucleotides are TGTGCCAGCAGCCCTACTATTGGCGGGGAGCTGTTTTTT. It specifies CASSPTIGGELFF.

The sample holds a few counts of this clonotype. V usage is TRBV18 and J usage is TRBJ1-2; D may be TRBD1 (5 bases). Per germline, CDR1 KGHSH and CDR2 LQKENI. The CDR3 spans 13 residues. Between the trimmed V and J ends, which lost 5 bases and 3 bases, there was a span of 10 bases. In nucleotides, the CDR3 is TGTGCCAGCTCATCCAGGGCTGACTATGGCTACACCTTC. This codes for CASSSRADYGYTF.

This clonotype was observed many times. The CDR3 DNA is TGCAGTGCTAGAGACGCCCAGGGCGCTGAAGCTTTCTTT. The encoded protein is CSARDAQGAEAFF. The genes are TRBV20-1 and TRBJ1-1, with D possibly being TRBD1 (5 bases). CDR1 and CDR2 from the germline V gene are DFQATT and SNEGSKA (reference sequence). Trimming took 0 bases from V and 6 from J, leaving 11 bases between them. The CDR3 is made up of 13 amino acids.

This clonotype was detected many times. The chain has TRBV20-1 and TRBJ1-1; D unclear. This CDR3 has 13 amino acids. V was trimmed by 5 bases and J by 0 bases, leaving 10 bases between them. Germline loops: CDR1 DFQATT, CDR2 SNEGSKA (reference sequence). The CDR3 region is CSAPRAMNTEAFF. CDR3 coding DNA: TGCAGTGCTCCCCGAGCCATGAACACTGAAGCTTTCTTT.

The chain joins TRBV2 to TRBJ2-7; the D gene is possibly TRBD1 (6 bases). Germline V lookup: CDR1 SNHLY, CDR2 FYNNEI. This CDR3 has 13 residues. With 8 bases removed from V and 3 bases from J, the gap between germline ends came to 14 bases. The CDR3 loop reads CASLPRGHYEQYF. CDR3 bases: TGTGCCAGCCTGCCGAGGGGACACTACGAGCAGTACTTC.

This clonotype was seen a handful of times. The J gene is TRBJ1-5, the V gene TRBV12-3 or TRBV12-4; D call uncertain. V dropped 6 bases and J dropped 11 bases, with 17 bases sitting between them. There are 13 residues in the CDR3. The CDR3 bases are TGTGCCAGCAGCCCGGAGGCCCCCGGGACCCAGCATTTT. It specifies CASSPEAPGTQHF.

The rearrangement joins TRBV6-2 or TRBV6-3 to TRBJ2-1, with 8 bases that match TRBD2. V shed 7 bases and J 3 bases; nucleotides not matched to a gene: 8. The V gene's germline CDR1 is MNHEY and CDR2 SVGEGT. The CDR3 is 15 residues long. The CDR3 DNA reads as TGTGCCAGCATCGGTTCCGGGACTAGCTACAATGAGCAGTTCTTC. Translating it yields CASIGSGTSYNEQFF.

The sample holds a few counts of this clonotype. The genes are TRBV12-3 or TRBV12-4 and TRBJ2-1; 12 bases agree with TRBD2. The CDR3 consists of 15 residues. V trimming: 7 bases; J trimming: 7 bases; junction bases outside the gene matches: 8. The CDR3 nucleotides are TGTGCCAGCATAAAGGGACTAGCGGGCGTAAATGAGCAGTTCTTC. This sequence encodes CASIKGLAGVNEQFF.

The chain uses TRBV7-6 and TRBJ1-3; D unclear. Germline V lookup: CDR1 SGHVS, CDR2 FNYEAQ. V was clipped by 8 bases and J by 4 bases, with 15 bases between them. The CDR3 totals 14 residues. The CDR3 bases are TGTGCCAGCGGTGTCACTGATGGGGGAAACACCATATATTTT. Protein: CASGVTDGGNTIYF.

A few counts support this clonotype. The CDR3 DNA sequence: TGCAGTGTAGACGACAGCTCTCAAGCTTTCTTT. Its protein product is CSVDDSSQAFF. The genes are TRBV20-1 and TRBJ1-1, with D maybe TRBD1 (5 bases). This CDR3 has 11 residues. Between the trimmed V and J ends, which lost 7 bases and 9 bases, there was a span of 15 bases. Germline V CDR1 and CDR2: DFQATT, SNEGSKA (reference sequence).

This clonotype occurred many times. V and J are TRBV3-1 and TRBJ2-7, with D unclear. The V and J ends lost 4 bases and 0 bases respectively, with 10 bases between them. Per germline, CDR1 LGHDT and CDR2 YNNKEL (reference sequence). The CDR3 is made up of 14 amino acids. CDR3 sequence (DNA): TGTGCCAGCAGCCCGGACGGACCCTCCTACGAGCAGTACTTC. Its translation: CASSPDGPSYEQYF.

This clonotype was found many times. The chain carries TRBV12-3 or TRBV12-4 and TRBJ2-2; D tentatively reads TRBD1 or TRBD2 (5 bases each). The length of the CDR3 is 14 residues. Trimming took 5 bases from V and 4 from J, leaving 11 bases between them. The CDR3 DNA sequence: TGTGCCAGCAGTATTGTGGGGGTCACCGGGGAGCTGTTTTTT. It encodes CASSIVGVTGELFF.

The chain combines TRBV18 with TRBJ1-6; D is undetermined. Trimming removed 6 bases at V and 0 bases at J, with 6 bases between. The CDR3 extends over 14 amino acids. From germline, CDR1 is KGHSH and CDR2 LQKENI. CDR3 residues: CASSASSYNSPLHF. The CDR3 DNA reads TGTGCCAGCTCGGCAAGCTCCTATAATTCACCCCTCCACTTT.

This clonotype was detected once. This chain links TRBV9 with TRBJ1-1, with a weak D call TRBD1 (6 bases). Germline lookup yields CDR1 SGDLS and CDR2 YYNGEE. The CDR3 loop spans 15 amino acids. Trimming removed 3 bases at V and 5 bases at J, with 17 bases between. CDR3 residues: CASSAEAWGQTEAFF. Written as DNA, the CDR3 is TGTGCCAGCAGCGCAGAGGCATGGGGGCAGACTGAAGCTTTCTTT.

This chain uses TRBV7-2 with TRBJ2-1, with 10 bases that match TRBD2. Per the germline V gene, CDR1 is SGHTA and CDR2 is FQGNSA. The V and J ends lost 4 bases and 1 base, in that order; junction bases with no gene match: 7. This CDR3 is 17 amino acids long. CDR3 in DNA: TGTGCCAGCAGCTATCGTAGCGGGAGGTTGTCCTACAATGAGCAGTTCTTC. Translation: CASSYRSGRLSYNEQFF. The whole variable domain, remainder taken from reference TRBV7-2 and TRBJ2-1, is GAGVSQSPSNKVTEKGKDVELRCDPISGHTALYWYRQSLGQGLEFLIYFQGNSAPDKSGLPSDRFSAERTGGSVSTLTIQRTQQEDSAVYLCASSYRSGRLSYNEQFFGPGTRLTVL.

This clonotype has only a few counts. The chain combines TRBV7-9 with TRBJ1-2; D uncertain. Trimming shortened V by 5 bases and J by 8 bases, and 12 bases separated the two germline ends. The CDR3 runs to 12 residues. Germline CDR1 reads SEHNR; CDR2 reads FQNEAQ (reference sequence). CDR3 coding DNA: TGTGCCAGCAGCCTCGCCTCGGAAGGCTACACCTTC. It yields the protein CASSLASEGYTF.

The chain employs TRBV12-3 or TRBV12-4 and TRBJ2-7; TRBD2 is a possible D gene (6 bases). V was cut by 6 bases and J by 2 bases, with 14 bases left in between. The CDR3 loop spans 14 amino acids. In DNA, the CDR3 is TGTGCCAGCAGCCCAAGGGACTTGGCCTACGAGCAGTACTTC. This codes for CASSPRDLAYEQYF.